This paragraph reports one TCR beta chain. Its antigen remains unknown. The data derive from a study of Ad26.COV2.S vaccination and SARS-CoV-2 variants. This CDR3 comprises 17 residues. Trimming left V 0 bases short and J 2 bases short, with 12 bases between. The V gene's germline CDR1 is SGDLS and CDR2 YYNGEE. Documented treatment: approximately 18 received Ad26.COV2.S at low or high dose, single or two shots; 5 received placebo; per-sample allocation not given. Sampling happened 63 days after the first vaccine or placebo injection. Regarding the study as a whole: From the TCR breadth and depth analyses, total T cell responses may have been underestimated.

Here immunoSEQ multiplex PCR was the method, and the copy in TCRdb shows in-frame clones only, minus some. The profile shows some 500,000 clones, roughly 87% of them singletons. The sequence was collected from a person aged 18-60 years who received the Ad26.COV2.S COVID-19 vaccine or a placebo. The sequencing here drew on peripheral blood, taken in a trial of Ad26.COV2.S vaccine versus placebo. The gene calls are TRBV9 and TRBJ1-6; possibly TRBD1 for D (6 bases). The CDR3 reads CASSVESGGPYNSPLHF. The DNA for the CDR3 is TGTGCCAGCAGCGTAGAATCGGGGGGGCCCTATAATTCACCCCTCCACTTT. Full variable domain (remainder filled in from reference TRBV9 and TRBJ1-6): DSGVTQTPKHLITATGQRVTLRCSPRSGDLSVYWYQQSLDQGLQFLIQYYNGEERAKGNILERFSAQQFPDLHSELNLSSLELGDSALYFCASSVESGGPYNSPLHFGNGTRLTVT.